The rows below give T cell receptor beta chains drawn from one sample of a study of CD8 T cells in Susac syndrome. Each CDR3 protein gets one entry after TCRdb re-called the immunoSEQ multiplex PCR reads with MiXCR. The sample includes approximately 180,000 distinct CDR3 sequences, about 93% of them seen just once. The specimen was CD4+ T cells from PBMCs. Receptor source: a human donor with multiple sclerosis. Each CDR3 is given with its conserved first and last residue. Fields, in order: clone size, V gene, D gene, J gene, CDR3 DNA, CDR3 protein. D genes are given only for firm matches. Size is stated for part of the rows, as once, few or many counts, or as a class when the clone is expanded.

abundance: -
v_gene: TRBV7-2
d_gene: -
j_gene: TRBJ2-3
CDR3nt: TGTGCCAGCAGCTTAATCGGGACGCCCAGCACAGATACGCAGTATTTT
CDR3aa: CASSLIGTPSTDTQYF

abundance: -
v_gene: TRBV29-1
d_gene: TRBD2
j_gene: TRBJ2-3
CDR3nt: TGCAGCGTTGTAGGCGGTGGACTAGCTACAGATACGCAGTATTTT
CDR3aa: CSVVGGGLATDTQYF

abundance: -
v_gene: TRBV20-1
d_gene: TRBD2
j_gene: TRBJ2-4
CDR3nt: TGCAGTGCTAGTCGACTAGCGGGGATTAAAAACATTCAGTACTTC
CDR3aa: CSASRLAGIKNIQYF

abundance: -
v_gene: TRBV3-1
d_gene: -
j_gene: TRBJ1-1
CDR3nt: TGTGCCAGCAGCCAAACCCCCCCAGGGGAAGCTTTCTTT
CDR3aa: CASSQTPPGEAFF

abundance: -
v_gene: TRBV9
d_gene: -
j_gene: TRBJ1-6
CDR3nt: TGTGCCAGCAGCGTACAGGGCTCCTATAATTCACCCCTCCACTTT
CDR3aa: CASSVQGSYNSPLHF

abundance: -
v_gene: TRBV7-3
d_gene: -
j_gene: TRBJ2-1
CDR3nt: TGTGCCAGCAGCTTAATGCAGGGCTACAATGAGCAGTTCTTC
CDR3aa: CASSLMQGYNEQFF

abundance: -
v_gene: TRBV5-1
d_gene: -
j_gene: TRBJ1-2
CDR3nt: TGCGCCAGCAGCTTGGCGGAGGGGATCAATGGCTACACCTTC
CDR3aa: CASSLAEGINGYTF

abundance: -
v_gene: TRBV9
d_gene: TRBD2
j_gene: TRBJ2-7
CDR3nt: TGTGCCAGCAGCGTAGACCCCAGCGGGGGCTACGAGCAGTACTTC
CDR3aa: CASSVDPSGGYEQYF

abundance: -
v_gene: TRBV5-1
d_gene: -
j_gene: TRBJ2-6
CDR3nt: TGCGCCAGCAGCACTGAGGTCTCTGGGGCCAACGTCCTGACTTTC
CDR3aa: CASSTEVSGANVLTF

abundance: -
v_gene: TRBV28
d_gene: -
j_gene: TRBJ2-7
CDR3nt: TGTGCCAGCAGGGGGTGGGGGCAGGGATCCTACGAGCAGTACTTC
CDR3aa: CASRGWGQGSYEQYF

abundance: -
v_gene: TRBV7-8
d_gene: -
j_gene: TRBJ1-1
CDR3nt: TGTGCCAGCAGCTTAGGCAGGTTCAAAACTGAAGCTTTCTTT
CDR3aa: CASSLGRFKTEAFF

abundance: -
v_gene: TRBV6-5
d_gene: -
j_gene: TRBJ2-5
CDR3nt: TGTGCCAGCAGGTCAGGCTGGGATGAGGAGACCCAGTACTTC
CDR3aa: CASRSGWDEETQYF

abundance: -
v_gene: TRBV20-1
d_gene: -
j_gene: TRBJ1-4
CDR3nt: TGCAGTGCTAGCCAGGGCTGGACTGAAAAACTGTTTTTT
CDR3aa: CSASQGWTEKLFF

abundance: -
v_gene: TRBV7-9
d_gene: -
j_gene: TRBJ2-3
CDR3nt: TGTGCCAGCTGTTGGGGGATGGGCACAGATACGCAGTATTTT
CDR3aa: CASCWGMGTDTQYF

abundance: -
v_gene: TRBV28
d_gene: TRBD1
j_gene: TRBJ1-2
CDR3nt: TGTGCCAGCAAGGAACAGGGGAACTATGGCTACACCTTC
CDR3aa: CASKEQGNYGYTF

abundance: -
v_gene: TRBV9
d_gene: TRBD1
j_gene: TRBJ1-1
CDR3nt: TGTGCCAGCAGCTCCGGACAGGGTGATTACACTGAAGCTTTCTTT
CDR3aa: CASSSGQGDYTEAFF

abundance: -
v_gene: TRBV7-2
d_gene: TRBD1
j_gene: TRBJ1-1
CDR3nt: TGTGCCAGCAGCTGGGACAGTATGAACACTGAAGCTTTCTTT
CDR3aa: CASSWDSMNTEAFF

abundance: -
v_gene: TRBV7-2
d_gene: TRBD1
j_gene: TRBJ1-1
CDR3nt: TGTGCCAGCAGCTCTAGAACAGGGGCAACTGAAGCTTTCTTT
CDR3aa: CASSSRTGATEAFF

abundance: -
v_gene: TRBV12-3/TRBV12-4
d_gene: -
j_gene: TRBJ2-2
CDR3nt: TGTGCCAGCAGTTTATCTTACACCGGGGAGCTGTTTTTT
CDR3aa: CASSLSYTGELFF

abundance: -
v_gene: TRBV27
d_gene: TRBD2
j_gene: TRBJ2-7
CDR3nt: TGTGCCAGCAGATTAGCGGGAGAGACCTACGAGCAGTACTTC
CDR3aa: CASRLAGETYEQYF

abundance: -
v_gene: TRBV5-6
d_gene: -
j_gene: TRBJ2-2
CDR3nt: TGTGCCAGCAGCTTGGAAGGGCTGAAGACCGGGGAGCTGTTTTTT
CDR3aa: CASSLEGLKTGELFF

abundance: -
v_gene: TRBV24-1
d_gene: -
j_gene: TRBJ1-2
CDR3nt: TGTGCCACCTCCAACGGCGGCGGGAACCGCTATGGCTACACCTTC
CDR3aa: CATSNGGGNRYGYTF

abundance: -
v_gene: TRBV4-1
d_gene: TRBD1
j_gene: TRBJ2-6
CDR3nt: TGCGCCAGCAGCCAAGCCCCGGGACAGGGAGTCTCTGGGGCCAACGTCCTGACTTTC
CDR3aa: CASSQAPGQGVSGANVLTF

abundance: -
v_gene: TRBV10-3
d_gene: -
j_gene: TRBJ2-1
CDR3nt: TGTGCCATCAGTGAGACCAACTACAGGAATTGGGATGAGCAGTTCTTC
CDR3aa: CAISETNYRNWDEQFF

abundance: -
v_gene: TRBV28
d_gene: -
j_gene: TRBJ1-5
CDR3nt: TGTGCCAGCAGTCTCTCTGGGGGCCAGCCCCAGCATTTT
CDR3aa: CASSLSGGQPQHF

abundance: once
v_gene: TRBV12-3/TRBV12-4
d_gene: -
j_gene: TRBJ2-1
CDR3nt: TGTGCCAGCAGTCAGTCCTCGGGGCAGTTCTTC
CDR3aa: CASSQSSGQFF

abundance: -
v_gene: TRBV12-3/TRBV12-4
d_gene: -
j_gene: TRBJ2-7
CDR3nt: TGTGCCAGCAGGCTGGGACGGAACTCCTACGAGCAGTACTTC
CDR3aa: CASRLGRNSYEQYF